Listed below are T cell receptor beta chains from one sample, sequenced in a study of blood T cell repertoires in COVID-19. Assay used: immunoSEQ multiplex PCR; TCRdb lists only in-frame clones, some missing. Of roughly 73,000 clones in the sample, 87% are singletons; the top ten hold over 25%. The sequenced material came from peripheral blood. These receptors were collected from a woman at least 80 years old with active or convalescent COVID-19. Each CDR3 is given with its conserved first and last residue. The D gene is left open where the match is weak. The size of a clone is reported for some rows only, either as once, few or many, or as a class for expanded clones.

j_call	clone_size	d_call	cdr3_length	v_call	cdr3_nt	cdr3_aa
TRBJ2-7	NA	TRBD1	13	TRBV7-9	TGTGCCAGCAGCTTGGGGACAGTCTACGAGCAGTACTTC	CASSLGTVYEQYF
TRBJ2-3	NA	TRBD2	14	TRBV3-1/TRBV3-2	TGTGCCAGCAGCCGTAGCGGGGGCACAGATACGCAGTATTTT	CASSRSGGTDTQYF
TRBJ1-1	once	NA	14	TRBV27	TGTGCCAGCAGTTTACTGGGGAGAAGAACTGAAGCTTTCTTT	CASSLLGRRTEAFF
TRBJ1-5	NA	NA	14	TRBV6-2/TRBV6-3	TGTGCCAGCAGTTACGATCTAAACAATCAGCCCCAGCATTTT	CASSYDLNNQPQHF
TRBJ2-3	NA	TRBD1	14	TRBV10-1	TGCGCCACCGGGACAGGGGGCCCCACAGATACGCAGTATTTT	CATGTGGPTDTQYF
TRBJ1-2	NA	TRBD1	14	TRBV19	TGTGCCAGTAAGGACAGGGCTTACAACTATGGCTACACCTTC	CASKDRAYNYGYTF
TRBJ2-3	NA	TRBD2	17	TRBV3-1/TRBV3-2	TGTGCCAGCAGCACACAGCCGGGACTAGCGTCCACAGATACGCAGTATTTT	CASSTQPGLASTDTQYF
TRBJ1-1	NA	NA	13	TRBV6-1	TGTGCCAGCAGTGAGCACAGGGTCACTGAAGCTTTCTTT	CASSEHRVTEAFF
TRBJ2-5	once	TRBD2	14	TRBV5-4	TGTGCCAGCAGCCCGGGACTACCCCAAGAGACCCAGTACTTC	CASSPGLPQETQYF
TRBJ1-2	NA	NA	14	TRBV3-1/TRBV3-2	TGTGCCAGCAGCGAACCACAATCTAACTATGGCTACACCTTC	CASSEPQSNYGYTF
TRBJ1-6	NA	NA	14	TRBV7-2	TGTGCCAGCAGCTTAGGCGGATATAATTCACCCCTCCACTTT	CASSLGGYNSPLHF